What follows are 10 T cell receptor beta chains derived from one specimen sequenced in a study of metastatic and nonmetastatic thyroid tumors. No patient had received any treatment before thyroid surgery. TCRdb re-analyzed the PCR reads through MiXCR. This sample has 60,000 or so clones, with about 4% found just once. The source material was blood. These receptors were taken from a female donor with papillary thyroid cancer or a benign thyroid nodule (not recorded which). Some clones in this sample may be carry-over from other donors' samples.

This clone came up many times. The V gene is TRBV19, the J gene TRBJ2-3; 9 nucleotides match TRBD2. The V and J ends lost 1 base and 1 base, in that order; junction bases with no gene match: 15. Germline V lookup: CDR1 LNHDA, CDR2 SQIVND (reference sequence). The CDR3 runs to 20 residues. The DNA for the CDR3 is TGTGCCAGTAGTATAGGTCGAGCAGGCGGGAGGGCCGGGCGCACAGATACGCAGTATTTT. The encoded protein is CASSIGRAGGRAGRTDTQYF.

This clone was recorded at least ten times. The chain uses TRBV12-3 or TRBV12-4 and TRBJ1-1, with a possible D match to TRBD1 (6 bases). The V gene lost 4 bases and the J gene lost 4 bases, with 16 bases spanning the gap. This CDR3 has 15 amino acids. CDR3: CASSSNWEGGTEAFF. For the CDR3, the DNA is TGTGCCAGCAGTTCTAACTGGGAAGGGGGCACTGAAGCTTTCTTT.

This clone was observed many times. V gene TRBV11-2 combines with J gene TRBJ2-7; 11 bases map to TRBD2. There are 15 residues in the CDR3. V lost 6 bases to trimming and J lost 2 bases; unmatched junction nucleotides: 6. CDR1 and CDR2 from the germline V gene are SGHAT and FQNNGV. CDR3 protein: CASRRNSGRAYEQYF. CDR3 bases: TGTGCCAGCAGGAGAAATAGCGGGAGGGCCTACGAGCAGTACTTC.

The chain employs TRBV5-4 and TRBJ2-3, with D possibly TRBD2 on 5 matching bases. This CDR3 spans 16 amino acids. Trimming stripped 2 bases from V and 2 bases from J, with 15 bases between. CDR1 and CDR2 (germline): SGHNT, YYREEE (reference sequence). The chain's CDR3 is CASSFRTGTYTDTQYF. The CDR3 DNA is TGTGCCAGCAGCTTTCGGACGGGAACCTACACAGATACGCAGTATTTT.

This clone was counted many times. The CDR3 DNA reads TGTGCCAGTAGAAGCCTATCGACAGGGGTCAACACTGAAGCTTTCTTT. Amino acids: CASRSLSTGVNTEAFF. The V call is TRBV19, the J call TRBJ1-1, with TRBD1 matching over 8 bases. The CDR3 loop spans 16 amino acids. Germline assignment: CDR1 LNHDA and CDR2 SQIVND (reference sequence). V trimming: 6 bases; J trimming: 2 bases; junction bases outside the gene matches: 11.

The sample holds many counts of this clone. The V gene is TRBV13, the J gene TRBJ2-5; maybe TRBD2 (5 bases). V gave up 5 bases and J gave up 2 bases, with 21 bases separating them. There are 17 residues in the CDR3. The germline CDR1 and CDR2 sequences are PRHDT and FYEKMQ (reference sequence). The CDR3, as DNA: TGTGCCAGCAGCCCCACCGGGATCGCGGGTAAACAAGAGACCCAGTACTTC. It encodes CASSPTGIAGKQETQYF.

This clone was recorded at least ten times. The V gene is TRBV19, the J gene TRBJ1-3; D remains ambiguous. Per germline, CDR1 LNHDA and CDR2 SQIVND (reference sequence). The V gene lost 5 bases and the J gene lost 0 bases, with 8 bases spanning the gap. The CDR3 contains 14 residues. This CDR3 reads CASSGQTSGNTIYF. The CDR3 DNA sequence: TGTGCCAGTAGTGGCCAGACCTCTGGAAACACCATATATTTT.

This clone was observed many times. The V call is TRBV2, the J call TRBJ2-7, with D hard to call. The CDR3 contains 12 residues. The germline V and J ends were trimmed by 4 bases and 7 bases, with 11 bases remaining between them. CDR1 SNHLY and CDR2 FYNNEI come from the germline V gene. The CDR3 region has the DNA TGTGCCAGCAGTGTCGACGCGTTGGAGCAGTACTTC. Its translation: CASSVDALEQYF.

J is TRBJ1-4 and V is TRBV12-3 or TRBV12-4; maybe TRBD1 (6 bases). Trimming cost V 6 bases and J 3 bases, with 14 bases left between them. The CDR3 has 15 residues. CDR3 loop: CASRPDGGPNEKLFF. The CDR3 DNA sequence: TGTGCCAGCAGACCCGACGGGGGGCCTAATGAAAAACTGTTTTTT.

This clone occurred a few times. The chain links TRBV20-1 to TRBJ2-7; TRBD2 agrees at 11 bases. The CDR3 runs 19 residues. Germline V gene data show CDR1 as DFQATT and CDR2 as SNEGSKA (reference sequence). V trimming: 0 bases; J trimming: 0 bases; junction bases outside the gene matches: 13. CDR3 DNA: TGCAGTGCTAGAGATTTGGGGCTAGCGGGAGGTTGGGCCTCCTACGAGCAGTACTTC. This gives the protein CSARDLGLAGGWASYEQYF.